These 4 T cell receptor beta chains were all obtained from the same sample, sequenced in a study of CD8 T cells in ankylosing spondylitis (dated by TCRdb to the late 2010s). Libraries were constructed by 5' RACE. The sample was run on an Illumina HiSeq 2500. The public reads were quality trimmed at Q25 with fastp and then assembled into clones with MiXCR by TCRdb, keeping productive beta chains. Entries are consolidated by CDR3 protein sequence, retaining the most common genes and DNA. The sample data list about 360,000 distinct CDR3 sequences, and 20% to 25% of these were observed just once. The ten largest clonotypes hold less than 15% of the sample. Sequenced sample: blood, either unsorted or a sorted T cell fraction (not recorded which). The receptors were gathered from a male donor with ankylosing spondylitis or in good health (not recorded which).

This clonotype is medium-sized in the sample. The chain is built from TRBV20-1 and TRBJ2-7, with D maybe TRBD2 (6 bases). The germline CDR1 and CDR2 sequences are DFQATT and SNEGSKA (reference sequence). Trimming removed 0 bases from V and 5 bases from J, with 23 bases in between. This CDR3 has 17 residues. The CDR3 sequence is CSARDRWGENHPNEQYF. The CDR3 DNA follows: TGCAGTGCTAGAGATAGGTGGGGGGAGAACCACCCCAACGAGCAGTACTTC.

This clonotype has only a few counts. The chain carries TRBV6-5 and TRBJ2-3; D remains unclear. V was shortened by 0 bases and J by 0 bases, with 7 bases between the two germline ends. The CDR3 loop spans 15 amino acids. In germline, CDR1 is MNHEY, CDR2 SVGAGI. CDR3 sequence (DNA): TGTGCCAGCAGTTACTCGGGCGCTAGCACAGATACGCAGTATTTT. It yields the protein CASSYSGASTDTQYF.

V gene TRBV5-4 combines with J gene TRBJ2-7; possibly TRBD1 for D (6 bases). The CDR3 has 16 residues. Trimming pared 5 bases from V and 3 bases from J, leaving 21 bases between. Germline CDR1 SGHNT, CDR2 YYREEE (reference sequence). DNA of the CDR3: TGTGCCAGCAGGCCCTCACAGGGAACCGCCTTCTACGAGCAGTACTTC. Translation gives CASRPSQGTAFYEQYF.

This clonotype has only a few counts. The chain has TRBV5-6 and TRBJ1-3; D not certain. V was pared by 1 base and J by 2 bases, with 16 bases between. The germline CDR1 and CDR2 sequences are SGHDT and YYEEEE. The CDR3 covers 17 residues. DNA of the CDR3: TGTGCCAGCAGCTTGATGGCCGGACTCTACGCTGGAAACACCATATATTTT. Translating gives CASSLMAGLYAGNTIYF.